A single sample is the source of the 26 T cell receptor beta chains below, sequenced in a study of blood T cell repertoires in COVID-19. The protocol was immunoSEQ multiplex PCR, while the TCRdb copy is restricted to in-frame clones and leaves out a portion. Of approximately 60,000 clones in the sample, 60% to 85% were seen once. The material sequenced was peripheral blood. These receptors were collected from a man aged 55 to 69 with acute or convalescent COVID-19.

The chain employs TRBV5-1 and TRBJ1-6; 7 bases agree with TRBD1. V shed 2 bases and J 5 bases; nucleotides not matched to a gene: 4. The CDR3 length is 15 residues. Germline V gene data show CDR1 as SGHRS and CDR2 as YFSETQ. CDR3 coding DNA: TGCGCCAGCAGCTTATGGGACAGCCATAATTCACCCCTCCACTTT. This gives the protein CASSLWDSHNSPLHF.

The chain's CDR3 is CASSQGDRVIEQYF. CDR3 coding DNA: TGCGCCAGCAGCCAAGGGGACAGGGTGATCGAGCAGTACTTC. The rearrangement links TRBV4-1 to TRBJ2-7; 9 bases agree with TRBD1. The CDR3 is 14 residues long. Per germline, CDR1 MGHRA and CDR2 YSYEKL. With V trimmed by 1 base and J by 6 bases, 4 bases remained unmatched.

V and J are TRBV15 and TRBJ2-5; TRBD1 agrees at 8 bases. The CDR3 sequence is 16 residues long. V lost 1 base, J lost 2 bases, and 6 bases stayed unmatched. Germline V gives CDR1 LNHNV, CDR2 YYDKDF (reference sequence). The CDR3 protein is CATSRGEGQGQETQYF. CDR3 sequence (DNA): TGTGCCACCAGCAGAGGGGAAGGACAGGGACAAGAGACCCAGTACTTC.

DNA of the CDR3: TGCAGCGTTGAAGAACTCAACTCTGGAAACACCATATATTTT. Its translation is CSVEELNSGNTIYF. This chain links TRBV29-1 with TRBJ1-3; D call uncertain. V was cut by 0 bases and J by 0 bases, with 6 bases left in between. Germline V gene lookup returns CDR1 SQVTM and CDR2 ANQGSEA. This CDR3 is 14 amino acids long.

The genes are TRBV5-5 and TRBJ1-6, with 10 bases matching TRBD1. Germline-derived CDR1 and CDR2 are SGHKS and YYEKEE (reference sequence). This CDR3 comprises 17 residues. J was trimmed by 5 bases and V by 3 bases; bases with no gene match: 8. CDR3: CASSSATDRGDNSPLHF. The DNA of the CDR3 is TGTGCCAGCAGCTCTGCTACGGACAGGGGGGATAATTCACCCCTCCACTTT.

The chain has TRBV6-6 and TRBJ1-5; 7 bases align to TRBD1. The J segment lost 4 bases and the V segment lost 0 bases, leaving 3 bases of the junction unmatched. CDR3 length: 15 residues. The germline CDR1 and CDR2 sequences are MNHNY and SVGAGI (reference sequence). CDR3 coding DNA: TGTGCCAGCAGTTACTCTTCAGGGGGAAATCAGCCCCAGCATTTT. Protein: CASSYSSGGNQPQHF.

This chain links TRBV2 with TRBJ1-6; 7 bases align to TRBD1. With V trimmed by 7 bases and J by 9 bases, 9 bases remained unmatched. There are 14 residues in the CDR3. The V gene's germline CDR1 is SNHLY and CDR2 FYNNEI. Here the CDR3 reads CASMGNRGASPLHF. CDR3 bases: TGTGCCAGCATGGGGAACAGGGGAGCTTCACCCCTCCACTTT.

The V and J genes are TRBV6-5 and TRBJ1-2; no definite D call. The ends were cut back, 4 bases at V and 5 bases at J, with 8 bases in the middle. This CDR3 spans 12 amino acids. Germline assignment: CDR1 MNHEY and CDR2 SVGAGI. The CDR3 protein is CASSSGGYGYTF. The DNA for the CDR3 is TGTGCCAGCAGTTCAGGAGGGTATGGCTACACCTTC.

This chain links TRBV18 with TRBJ2-7; tentative D call: TRBD2 (5 bases). Germline CDR1 reads KGHSH; CDR2 reads LQKENI. The CDR3 contains 13 residues. With 3 bases removed from V and 7 bases from J, the gap between germline ends came to 13 bases. The CDR3 DNA sequence: TGTGCCAGCTCACCCTTGCCCCCGGGGGAGCAGTACTTC. Protein product: CASSPLPPGEQYF.

The V and J genes are TRBV27 and TRBJ2-7; 7 nucleotides align to TRBD1. The V gene's germline CDR1 is MNHEY and CDR2 SMNVEV (reference sequence). J gave up 6 bases and V 6 bases, and 14 bases lay outside the gene matches. This CDR3 contains 15 residues. CDR3 in DNA: TGTGCCAGCAGCCCCAAGACAGGGTTATCAATCGAGCAGTACTTC. It encodes CASSPKTGLSIEQYF.

The chain joins TRBV7-6 to TRBJ2-7; 8 positions agree with TRBD1. Trimming removed 5 bases from V and 3 bases from J; junction bases left unmatched: 3. The CDR3 has 13 residues. CDR1 and CDR2 from the germline V gene are SGHVS and FNYEAQ. The CDR3 nucleotides are TGTGCCAGCAGCAGGACAGGGAACTACGAGCAGTACTTC. Translating gives CASSRTGNYEQYF.

This clone was detected only once. The chain couples TRBV11-2 to TRBJ2-5; 9 bases line up with TRBD1. The CDR3 is made up of 14 amino acids. The germline V gene has CDR1 SGHAT and CDR2 FQNNGV. The V gene end was trimmed by 4 bases and the J gene end by 4 bases; junction bases not matched to a gene: 4. The CDR3 loop reads CASSWDRVGETQYF. CDR3 DNA: TGTGCCAGCAGCTGGGACAGGGTGGGAGAGACCCAGTACTTC. Combining the CDR3 with reference TRBV11-2 and TRBJ2-5 gives the whole variable domain EAGVAQSPRYKIIEKRQSVAFWCNPISGHATLYWYQQILGQGPKLLIQFQNNGVVDDSQLPKDRFSAERLKGVDSTLKIQPAKLEDSAVYLCASSWDRVGETQYFGPGTRLLVL.

The rearrangement joins TRBV19 to TRBJ1-2, with D unresolved. Germline lookup yields CDR1 LNHDA and CDR2 SQIVND (reference sequence). Trimming took off 4 bases at V and 5 bases at J, with 8 bases between the two ends. The CDR3 extends over 12 amino acids. DNA of the CDR3: TGTGCCAGTAGTACAGGAAGGTATGGCTACACCTTC. As protein: CASSTGRYGYTF.

The DNA for the CDR3 is TGTGCCAGCACCCTTCCGTGGGGGGATGGCTACACCTTC. Translated: CASTLPWGDGYTF. The V and J genes are TRBV28 and TRBJ1-2, with D perhaps matching TRBD1 (5 bases). The germline gives CDR1 MDHEN, CDR2 SYDVKM. Trimming shortened V by 7 bases and J by 6 bases, and 15 bases separated the two germline ends. CDR3 size: 13 residues.

This rearrangement joins TRBV14 to TRBJ1-1, with 7 nucleotides matching TRBD1. The CDR3 has 17 residues. Per germline, CDR1 SGHDN and CDR2 FVKESK. The V and J ends lost 4 bases and 3 bases, in that order; junction bases with no gene match: 14. The CDR3 region is CASSPGVSGGRDTEAFF. CDR3 nucleotides: TGTGCCAGCAGCCCTGGAGTTTCAGGGGGAAGGGACACTGAAGCTTTCTTT.

In its sample, this clone was seen a few times. The chain carries TRBV6-5 and TRBJ1-5, with D perhaps matching TRBD1 (6 bases). Germline V lookup: CDR1 MNHEY, CDR2 SVGAGI. The V and J ends lost 5 bases and 5 bases respectively, with 13 bases between them. This CDR3 has 14 amino acids. The CDR3 coding sequence is TGTGCCAGCAGTAGATTCCAGGGGTATCAGCCCCAGCATTTT. Its translation is CASSRFQGYQPQHF.

The chain links TRBV10-3 to TRBJ2-2; TRBD2 aligns across 11 bases. The CDR3 has 17 residues. Per germline, CDR1 ENHRY and CDR2 SYGVKD. V lost 6 bases to trimming and J lost 4 bases; unmatched junction nucleotides: 10. Written as DNA, the CDR3 is TGTGCCATCAGAGGTAGCGGGGGGGCAACGAGCACCGGGGAGCTGTTTTTT. It is translated as CAIRGSGGATSTGELFF.

The V gene is TRBV12-5, the J gene TRBJ2-5, with 11 bases aligning to TRBD2. CDR3 size: 16 residues. Germline lookup yields CDR1 LGHNT and CDR2 FRNRAP. Trimming removed 7 bases from V and 4 bases from J; junction bases left unmatched: 11. CDR3 sequence (DNA): TGTGCTAGTGCCCTGGGGCTAGCGGGGGGCCGAGAGACCCAGTACTTC. Protein: CASALGLAGGRETQYF.

This rearrangement joins TRBV27 to TRBJ2-3, with 11 bases that match TRBD2. Germline CDR1 and CDR2: MNHEY and SMNVEV (reference sequence). V was clipped by 5 bases and J by 2 bases; unmatched bases: 9. The CDR3 loop spans 17 amino acids. The CDR3 spells CASSPSGTSGNTDTQYF. DNA of the CDR3: TGTGCCAGCAGTCCTTCTGGGACTAGCGGAAACACAGATACGCAGTATTTT.

On this clone itself: Distinct nucleotide sequences in the sample also encode this CDR3. The CDR3 nucleotides are TGTGCCAGCTCGCCAGCCGGGGGGTATGAGACCCAGTACTTC. It yields the protein CASSPAGGYETQYF. J is TRBJ2-5 and V is TRBV18; 7 nucleotides match TRBD2. Losses at the gene ends were 6 bases for V and 5 bases for J; bases not matched to a gene: 9. The CDR3 consists of 14 residues. CDR1 and CDR2 from the germline V gene are KGHSH and LQKENI.

The chain is built from TRBV12-5 and TRBJ2-2; D is undetermined. The CDR3 extends over 15 amino acids. The germline CDR1 and CDR2 sequences are LGHNT and FRNRAP. Trimming cost V 6 bases and J 0 bases, with 11 bases left between them. CDR3 residues: CASGRDIPNTGELFF. In DNA form, the CDR3 reads TGTGCTAGTGGAAGAGACATCCCGAACACCGGGGAGCTGTTTTTT.

The J gene is TRBJ2-1, the V gene TRBV7-9; 8 bases align to TRBD2. CDR3 length: 16 residues. Germline V CDR1 and CDR2: SEHNR, FQNEAQ (reference sequence). V was clipped by 0 bases and J by 8 bases; unmatched bases: 9. The CDR3 is CASSLAWRGVSDEQFF. The CDR3 nucleotides read TGTGCCAGCAGCTTAGCATGGCGGGGGGTTTCGGATGAGCAGTTCTTC.

The chain carries TRBV2 and TRBJ1-6, with D possibly matching TRBD1 (5 bases). The CDR3 sequence is 14 residues long. The V end was cut by 0 bases, the J end by 10 bases, with 10 bases between. Germline assignment: CDR1 SNHLY and CDR2 FYNNEI. CDR3 nucleotide sequence: TGTGCCAGCAGTGAAGCAGGGGATGGCTCACCCCTCCACTTT. Translating it yields CASSEAGDGSPLHF.

The genes are TRBV28 and TRBJ1-2; no firm D call. Trimming left V 6 bases short and J 1 base short, with 9 bases between. Per the germline V gene, CDR1 is MDHEN and CDR2 is SYDVKM. The CDR3 is made up of 13 amino acids. The CDR3 loop reads CASSGQVNYGYTF. The CDR3 DNA reads as TGTGCCAGCAGCGGTCAGGTTAACTATGGCTACACCTTC.

The rearrangement links TRBV24-1 to TRBJ2-3; TRBD2 matches 9 bases. The CDR3 is made up of 16 amino acids. The V segment lost 3 bases and the J segment 5 bases; nucleotides outside the gene matches: 8. CDR1 and CDR2 (germline): KGHDR, SFDVKD. The CDR3 DNA reads as TGTGCCACCAGTGATGGGGCTAGCGGGGTTGGAGATACGCAGTATTTT. This codes for CATSDGASGVGDTQYF.

J is TRBJ1-5 and V is TRBV18; D not resolved. V lost 2 bases, J lost 0 bases, and 8 bases lay in between. The CDR3 loop spans 15 amino acids. Germline lookup yields CDR1 KGHSH and CDR2 LQKENI. CDR3 nucleotides: TGTGCCAGCTCACCAGAGGGAGTTAGCAATCAGCCCCAGCATTTT. It is translated as CASSPEGVSNQPQHF.